These 23 T cell receptor beta chains came from one sample sequenced in a study of control samples from healthy donors and cancer patients. Assay used: immunoSEQ multiplex PCR; TCRdb lists only in-frame clones, some missing. This table holds approximately 130,000 clones, roughly 91% found once. Sample: blood. The receptor set was obtained from a man aged 35 to 55 in good health.

The chain has TRBV29-1 and TRBJ2-5; 9 nucleotides line up with TRBD2. This CDR3 has 16 amino acids. Germline CDR1 and CDR2: SQVTM and ANQGSEA. After removal of 1 base from V and 4 bases from J, the junction contained 10 bases not matched to a gene. Written as DNA, the CDR3 is TGCAGCGTTGAAGGGTCTAGCGGGGTATGGCGAGAGACCCAGTACTTC. Translating gives CSVEGSSGVWRETQYF.

The chain is built from TRBV30 and TRBJ1-4, with TRBD1 matching over 8 bases. Germline assignment: CDR1 GTSNPN and CDR2 SVGIG (reference sequence). After removal of 0 bases from V and 8 bases from J, the junction contained 5 bases not matched to a gene. This CDR3 region has 14 residues. The CDR3 DNA sequence: TGTGCCTGGAGTGTACGGACAGGGTGGGAAAAACTGTTTTTT. Protein product: CAWSVRTGWEKLFF.

The V gene is TRBV6-2 or TRBV6-3, the J gene TRBJ2-7; TRBD2 aligns across 15 bases. Trimming removed 5 bases from V and 0 bases from J; junction bases left unmatched: 5. The CDR3 contains 17 residues. The germline CDR1 and CDR2 sequences are MNHEY and SVGEGT. CDR3 in DNA: TGTGCCAGCAGTCGGGGACTAGCGGGGGGAAGCTCCTACGAGCAGTACTTC. This sequence encodes CASSRGLAGGSSYEQYF.

V and J are TRBV15 and TRBJ1-1; D is unresolved. This CDR3 has 11 residues. The V end was cut by 0 bases, the J end by 5 bases, with 1 base between. Germline V gives CDR1 LNHNV, CDR2 YYDKDF (reference sequence). CDR3 DNA sequence: TGTGCCACCAGCAGAGATACTGAAGCTTTCTTT. Its protein product is CATSRDTEAFF.

This chain joins TRBV6-6 and TRBJ1-6, with D perhaps matching TRBD1 (6 bases). V was cut by 0 bases and J by 8 bases, with 14 bases left in between. The germline V gene has CDR1 MNHNY and CDR2 SVGAGI (reference sequence). The CDR3 runs 16 residues. In DNA, the CDR3 is TGTGCCAGCAGTTACTCAGACAGGAGGGCCGATTCACCCCTCCACTTT. Translated: CASSYSDRRADSPLHF.

This chain uses TRBV6-6 with TRBJ1-5, with D tentatively TRBD1 (6 bases). Germline V gene sequence: CDR1 MNHNY, CDR2 SVGAGI (reference sequence). Trimming took 0 bases from V and 8 from J, leaving 14 bases between them. There are 15 residues in the CDR3. Here the CDR3 reads CASSYSEGRGEPQHF. CDR3 nucleotides: TGTGCCAGCAGTTACTCCGAGGGCAGGGGTGAGCCCCAGCATTTT.

V and J are TRBV7-9 and TRBJ2-7; D is unresolved. The germline V gene encodes CDR1 SEHNR and CDR2 FQNEAQ (reference sequence). The CDR3 covers 15 residues. Trimming removed 2 bases from V and 5 bases from J, with 16 bases in between. Here the CDR3 reads CASSLRQTNTHEQYF. The CDR3 region has the DNA TGTGCCAGCAGCTTAAGGCAAACCAATACCCACGAGCAGTACTTC.

The J gene is TRBJ2-7, the V gene TRBV6-5, with a weak D call TRBD2 (5 bases). In germline, CDR1 is MNHEY, CDR2 SVGAGI. Trimming took 0 bases from V and 12 from J, leaving 15 bases between them. This CDR3 contains 13 residues. The CDR3 coding sequence is TGTGCCAGCAGTTACTCGACCGGGGAAAAGCCGTACTTC. Its protein is CASSYSTGEKPYF.

The chain has TRBV18 and TRBJ1-1; D ambiguous. The V end was cut by 0 bases, the J end by 2 bases, with 7 bases between. Germline lookup yields CDR1 KGHSH and CDR2 LQKENI. There are 14 residues in the CDR3. In nucleotides, the CDR3 is TGTGCCAGCTCACCACCCGCGGGCAACACTGAAGCTTTCTTT. Translated: CASSPPAGNTEAFF.

The gene calls are TRBV18 and TRBJ2-5, with TRBD1 identical over 9 bases. J lost 5 bases, V lost 6 bases, and 7 bases had no gene match. The CDR3 is 14 residues long. CDR1 KGHSH and CDR2 LQKENI come from the germline V gene. The CDR3 DNA sequence: TGTGCCAGCTCCAACAACAGGGGGCGGGAGACCCAGTACTTC. Its translation is CASSNNRGRETQYF.

Note on this clone: A read error may account for a junction end that differs from germline. The rearrangement uses TRBV19 and TRBJ1-1; no reliable D call. This CDR3 region has 13 residues. Germline-derived CDR1 and CDR2 are LNHDA and SQIVND (reference sequence). CDR3 nucleotides: TGTGCCAGTAGTATTGTGCAAGCGAGCGGTACGATCTTT. Protein product: CASSIVQASGTIF.

The rearrangement joins TRBV6-6 to TRBJ2-3; 11 bases are a match to TRBD1. Germline loops: CDR1 MNHNY, CDR2 SVGAGI (reference sequence). The ends lost 4 bases at V and 0 bases at J; junction bases unmatched: 3. This CDR3 contains 16 residues. The CDR3 DNA reads as TGTGCCAGCAGTTGGACAGGGGGCAAGAGCACAGATACGCAGTATTTT. Its translation is CASSWTGGKSTDTQYF.

This chain connects TRBV12-3 or TRBV12-4 to TRBJ2-1, with no clear D. V gave up 2 bases and J gave up 7 bases, with 9 bases separating them. This CDR3 comprises 13 residues. Here the CDR3 DNA reads TGTGCCAGCAGTTTACCTTGGGCAAATGAGCAGTTCTTC. Translating it yields CASSLPWANEQFF.

V is TRBV12-1 and J is TRBJ1-1. TRBV12-1 is a known pseudogene. The CDR3 contains 15 residues. The chain's CDR3 is CASRTWDVKNTEAFF. CDR3 DNA sequence: TGTGCCAGCAGGACTTGGGACGTCAAGAACACTGAAGCTTTCTTT.

This clone was observed a few times. In nucleotides, the CDR3 is TGTGCCAGTAGTATTTCGGACAGGGTATATAGCGGGGAGCTGTTTTTT. Translating it yields CASSISDRVYSGELFF. V and J are TRBV19 and TRBJ2-2; 8 nucleotides line up with TRBD1. This CDR3 contains 16 residues. With 3 bases clipped from V and 7 bases from J, the junction kept 10 bases outside the gene matches. Germline V gene sequence: CDR1 LNHDA, CDR2 SQIVND (reference sequence).

V and J are TRBV6-5 and TRBJ1-2; D gene unclear. The CDR3 sequence is 13 residues long. CDR1 MNHEY and CDR2 SVGAGI come from the germline V gene. The ends were cut back, 4 bases at V and 4 bases at J, with 10 bases in the middle. The CDR3: CASSFLQSYGYTF. Here the CDR3 DNA reads TGTGCCAGCAGTTTCCTACAGAGCTATGGCTACACCTTC.

This clone was counted between two and nine times. V usage is TRBV4-3 and J usage is TRBJ2-5; 11 nucleotides agree with TRBD2. The CDR3 sequence is 16 residues long. Unmatched junction bases numbered 1, after V lost 1 base and J lost 0 bases. Germline assignment: CDR1 LGHNA and CDR2 YSLEER. The CDR3 DNA is TGCGCCAGCAGCCAAGTAGCGGGGGGGAACCAAGAGACCCAGTACTTC. Residues: CASSQVAGGNQETQYF.

The chain couples TRBV7-2 to TRBJ2-7, with 11 bases matching TRBD2. CDR1 is SGHTA and CDR2 is FQGNSA in the germline V gene. The CDR3 runs to 15 residues. Trimming at V came to 1 base and at J to 4 bases, leaving 3 bases not matched to a gene. The CDR3 is CASSLGASGGYEQYF. CDR3 DNA: TGTGCCAGCAGCTTAGGGGCTAGCGGGGGGTACGAGCAGTACTTC.

CDR3 DNA: TGCGCCAGCAGTCAGACAGGGGTGTATAATTCACCCCTCCACTTT. Its translation: CASSQTGVYNSPLHF. The chain is built from TRBV23-1 and TRBJ1-6; the match to TRBD1 covers 8 bases. TRBV23-1 is an ORF for which the function is uncertain. The CDR3 runs 15 residues. Trimming cost V 3 bases and J 4 bases; bases outside gene matches: 2.

This clone was observed once. This chain connects TRBV2 to TRBJ1-2; D not resolved. The CDR3 runs 13 residues. Germline CDR1 SNHLY, CDR2 FYNNEI. V shed 6 bases and J shed 4 bases, with 12 bases lying between them. CDR3 in amino acids: CASRQDISYGYTF. The CDR3 nucleotides are TGTGCCAGCAGACAAGACATAAGCTATGGCTACACCTTC.

V and J are TRBV24-1 and TRBJ1-2; the match to TRBD1 covers 10 bases. The V gene's germline CDR1 is KGHDR and CDR2 SFDVKD. The CDR3 sequence is 15 residues long. J gave up 3 bases and V 4 bases, and 4 bases lay outside the gene matches. CDR3 coding DNA: TGTGCCACCAGTGACCGGGGGACAGGGGACTATGGCTACACCTTC. Translation gives CATSDRGTGDYGYTF.

The rearrangement links TRBV4-2 to TRBJ1-5; 11 bases are shared with TRBD1. CDR3 length: 17 residues. The V gene end was trimmed by 0 bases and the J gene end by 6 bases; junction bases not matched to a gene: 7. CDR1 is LGHNA and CDR2 is YNFKEQ in the germline V gene. The CDR3 sequence is CASSQDGGGTGGQPQHF. The CDR3 coding sequence is TGTGCCAGCAGCCAAGATGGCGGGGGGACAGGGGGTCAGCCCCAGCATTTT.

This rearrangement joins TRBV7-2 to TRBJ1-4, with unresolved D. Germline V gives CDR1 SGHTA, CDR2 FQGNSA. The CDR3 length is 13 residues. V was clipped by 1 base and J by 8 bases, with 8 bases between them. The CDR3 here is CASSLDGTEKLFF. The CDR3, as DNA: TGTGCCAGCAGCTTAGACGGAACAGAAAAACTGTTTTTT.